The 2 T cell receptor beta chains presented below share a single source sample, sequenced in a study of T cells in localized non-small cell lung cancer. Profiling relied on immunoSEQ multiplex PCR, and the TCRdb table lists in-frame clones only, not all of them. The table has more than 12,000 clones, 85% seen once. The source material was peripheral blood, sampled before any cancer treatment. These receptors originate from a woman between 35 and 70 years old with stage I lung adenocarcinoma.

The chain combines TRBV19 with TRBJ1-6; D possibly corresponds to TRBD1 (5 bases). This CDR3 contains 14 residues. The V end was cut by 7 bases, the J end by 10 bases, with 17 bases between. CDR1 and CDR2 from the germline V gene are LNHDA and SQIVND (reference sequence). CDR3 nucleotide sequence: TGTGCCAGTACCCCCGGAGGGGTTGGGTCACCCCTCCACTTT. It yields the protein CASTPGGVGSPLHF. Supplemented by reference TRBV19 and TRBJ1-6, the full variable domain reads DGGITQSPKYLFRKEGQNVTLSCEQNLNHDAMYWYRQDPGQGLRLIYYSQIVNDFQKGDIAEGYSVSREKKESFPLTVTSAQKNPTAFYLCASTPGGVGSPLHFGNGTRLTVT.

This sequence joins TRBV4-3 and TRBJ2-3; 9 bases agree with TRBD2. CDR1 and CDR2 from the germline V gene are LGHNA and YSLEER. CDR3 length equals 19 residues. Trimming removed 2 bases from V and 5 bases from J; junction bases left unmatched: 17. The CDR3 is CASSQIAGRVAGAGDTQYF. Written as DNA, the CDR3 is TGCGCCAGCAGCCAAATAGCCGGGAGGGTAGCGGGGGCTGGAGATACGCAGTATTTT.